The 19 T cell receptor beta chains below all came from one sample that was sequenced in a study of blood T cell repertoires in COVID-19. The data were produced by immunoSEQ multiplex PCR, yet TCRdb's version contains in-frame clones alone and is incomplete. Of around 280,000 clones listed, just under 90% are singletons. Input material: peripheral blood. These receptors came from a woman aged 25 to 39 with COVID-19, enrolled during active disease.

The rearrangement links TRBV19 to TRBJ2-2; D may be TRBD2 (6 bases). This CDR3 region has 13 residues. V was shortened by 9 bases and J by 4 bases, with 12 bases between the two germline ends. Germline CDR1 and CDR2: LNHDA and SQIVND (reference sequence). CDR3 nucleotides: TGTGCCAGCCGGCCCGGGGGCACCGGGGAGCTGTTTTTT. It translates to CASRPGGTGELFF.

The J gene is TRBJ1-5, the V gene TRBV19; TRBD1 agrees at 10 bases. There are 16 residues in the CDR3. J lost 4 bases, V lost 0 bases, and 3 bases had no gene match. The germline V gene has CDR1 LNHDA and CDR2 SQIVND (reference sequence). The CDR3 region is CASSIDRTGGNQPQHF. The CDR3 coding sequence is TGTGCCAGTAGTATAGACCGGACAGGGGGGAATCAGCCCCAGCATTTT.

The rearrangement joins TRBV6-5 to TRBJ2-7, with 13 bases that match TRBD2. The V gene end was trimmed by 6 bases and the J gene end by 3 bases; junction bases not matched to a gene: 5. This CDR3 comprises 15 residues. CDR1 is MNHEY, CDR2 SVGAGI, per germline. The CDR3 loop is CASSMGLAGNYEQYF. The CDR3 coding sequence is TGTGCCAGCAGCATGGGACTAGCGGGGAACTACGAGCAGTACTTC.

The CDR3 nucleotides are TGTGCCAGCAGTTACTCGAGGGTGGGCACTGAAGCTTTCTTT. Amino acid sequence: CASSYSRVGTEAFF. The genes are TRBV6-5 and TRBJ1-1, with D uncertain. This CDR3 spans 14 amino acids. The ends were cut back, 0 bases at V and 4 bases at J, with 9 bases in the middle. The germline V gene encodes CDR1 MNHEY and CDR2 SVGAGI.

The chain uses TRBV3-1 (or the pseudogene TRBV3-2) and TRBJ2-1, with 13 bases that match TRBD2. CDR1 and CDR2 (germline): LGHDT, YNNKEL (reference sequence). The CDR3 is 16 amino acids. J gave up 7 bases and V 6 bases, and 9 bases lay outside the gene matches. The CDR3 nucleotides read TGTGCCAGCAGTCCGGGACTAGCGGGGAATGTTAATGAGCAGTTCTTC. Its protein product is CASSPGLAGNVNEQFF.

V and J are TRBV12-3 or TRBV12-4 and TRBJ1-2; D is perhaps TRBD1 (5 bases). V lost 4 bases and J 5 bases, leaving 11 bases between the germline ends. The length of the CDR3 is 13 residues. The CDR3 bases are TGTGCCAGCAGTTACAGGTTCGATTATGGCTACACCTTC. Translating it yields CASSYRFDYGYTF.

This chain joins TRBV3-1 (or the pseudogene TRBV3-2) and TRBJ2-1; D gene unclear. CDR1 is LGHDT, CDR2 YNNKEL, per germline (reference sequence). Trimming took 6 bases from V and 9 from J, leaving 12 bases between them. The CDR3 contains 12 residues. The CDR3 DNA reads TGTGCCAGCAGTTTCCGCGGAGCTGAGCAGTTCTTC. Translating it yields CASSFRGAEQFF.

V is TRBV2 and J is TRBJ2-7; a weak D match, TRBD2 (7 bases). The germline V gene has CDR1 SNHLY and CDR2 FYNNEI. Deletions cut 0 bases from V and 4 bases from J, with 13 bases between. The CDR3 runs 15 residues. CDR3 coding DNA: TGTGCCAGCAGTGAAGCGGGGGGGGCCGGATACGAGCAGTACTTC. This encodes CASSEAGGAGYEQYF.

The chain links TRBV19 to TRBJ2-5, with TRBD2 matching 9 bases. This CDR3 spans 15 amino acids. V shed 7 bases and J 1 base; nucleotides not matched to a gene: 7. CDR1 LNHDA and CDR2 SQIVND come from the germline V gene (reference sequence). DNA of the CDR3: TGTGCCAGTACGCGGACTAGCGTTACCCAAGAGACCCAGTACTTC. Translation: CASTRTSVTQETQYF.

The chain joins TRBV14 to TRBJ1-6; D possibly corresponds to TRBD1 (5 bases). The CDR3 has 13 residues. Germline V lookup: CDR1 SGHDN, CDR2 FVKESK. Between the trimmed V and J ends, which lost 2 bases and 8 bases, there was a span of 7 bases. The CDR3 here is CASSQTGHSPLHF. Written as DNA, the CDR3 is TGTGCCAGCAGCCAAACAGGACATTCACCCCTCCACTTT.

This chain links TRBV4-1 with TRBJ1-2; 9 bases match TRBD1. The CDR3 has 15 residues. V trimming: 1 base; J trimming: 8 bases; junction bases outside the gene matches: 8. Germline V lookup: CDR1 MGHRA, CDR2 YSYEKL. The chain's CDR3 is CASSQAWRQGDGYTF. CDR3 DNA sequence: TGCGCCAGCAGCCAAGCTTGGCGACAGGGGGACGGCTACACCTTC.

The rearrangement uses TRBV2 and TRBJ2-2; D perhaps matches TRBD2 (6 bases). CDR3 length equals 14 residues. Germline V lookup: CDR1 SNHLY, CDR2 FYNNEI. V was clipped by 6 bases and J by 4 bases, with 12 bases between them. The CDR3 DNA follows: TGTGCCAGCAGGTCTGGGGAGGCCACCGGGGAGCTGTTTTTT. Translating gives CASRSGEATGELFF.

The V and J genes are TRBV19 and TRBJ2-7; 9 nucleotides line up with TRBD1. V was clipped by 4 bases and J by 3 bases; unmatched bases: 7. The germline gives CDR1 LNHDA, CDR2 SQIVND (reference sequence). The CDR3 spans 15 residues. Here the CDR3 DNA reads TGTGCCAGTAGTAGAACCGGGACAGGGAGCTACGAGCAGTACTTC. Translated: CASSRTGTGSYEQYF.

CDR3 protein: CASSIYRGTEAFF. CDR3 nucleotides: TGTGCCAGTAGTATTTACAGGGGAACTGAAGCTTTCTTT. The gene calls are TRBV19 and TRBJ1-1; TRBD1 matches 7 bases. Germline CDR1 LNHDA, CDR2 SQIVND (reference sequence). This CDR3 is built from 13 residues. The V segment lost 3 bases and the J segment 5 bases; nucleotides outside the gene matches: 3.

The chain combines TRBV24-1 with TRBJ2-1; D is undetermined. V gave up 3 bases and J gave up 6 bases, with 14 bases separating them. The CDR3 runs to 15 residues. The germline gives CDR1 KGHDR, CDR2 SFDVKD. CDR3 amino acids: CATSDPTGRINEQFF. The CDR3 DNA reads TGTGCCACCAGTGATCCCACTGGCAGGATCAATGAGCAGTTCTTC.

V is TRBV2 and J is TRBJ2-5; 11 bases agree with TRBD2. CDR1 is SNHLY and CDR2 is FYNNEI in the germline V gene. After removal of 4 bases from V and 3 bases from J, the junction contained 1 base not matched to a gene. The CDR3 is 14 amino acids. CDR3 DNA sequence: TGTGCCAGCAGTGCGGGACTAGCGGAAGAGACCCAGTACTTC. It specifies CASSAGLAEETQYF.

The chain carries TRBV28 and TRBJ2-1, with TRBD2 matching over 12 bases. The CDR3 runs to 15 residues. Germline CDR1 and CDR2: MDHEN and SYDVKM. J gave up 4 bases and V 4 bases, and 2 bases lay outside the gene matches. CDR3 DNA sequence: TGTGCCAGCAGTTCGCTAGCGGGGGGGTACAATGAGCAGTTCTTC. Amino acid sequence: CASSSLAGGYNEQFF.

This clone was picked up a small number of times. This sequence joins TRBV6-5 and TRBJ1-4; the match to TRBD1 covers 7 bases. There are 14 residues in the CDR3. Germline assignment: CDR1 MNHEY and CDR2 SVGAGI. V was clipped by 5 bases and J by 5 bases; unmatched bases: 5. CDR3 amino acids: CASSPGTANEKLFF. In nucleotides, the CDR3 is TGTGCCAGCAGTCCCGGGACAGCAAATGAAAAACTGTTTTTT.

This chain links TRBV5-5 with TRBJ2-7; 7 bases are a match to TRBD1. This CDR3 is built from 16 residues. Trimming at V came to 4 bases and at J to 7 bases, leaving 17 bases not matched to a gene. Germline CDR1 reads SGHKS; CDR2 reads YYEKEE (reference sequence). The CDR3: CASSMRQGPNTREQYF. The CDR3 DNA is TGTGCCAGCAGCATGCGACAGGGACCTAATACAAGGGAGCAGTACTTC.